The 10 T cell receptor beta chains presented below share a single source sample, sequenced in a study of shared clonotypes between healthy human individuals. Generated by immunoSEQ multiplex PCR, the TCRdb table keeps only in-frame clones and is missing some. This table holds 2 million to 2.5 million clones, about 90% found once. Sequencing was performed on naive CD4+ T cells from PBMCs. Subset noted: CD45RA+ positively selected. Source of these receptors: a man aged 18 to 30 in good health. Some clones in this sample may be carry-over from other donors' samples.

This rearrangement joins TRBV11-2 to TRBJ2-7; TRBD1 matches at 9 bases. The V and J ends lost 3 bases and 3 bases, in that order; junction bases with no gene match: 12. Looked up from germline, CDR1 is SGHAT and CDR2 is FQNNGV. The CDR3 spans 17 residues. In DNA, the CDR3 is TGTGCCAGCAGCTTCCTAAGGACGGGGACAGGGTACTACGAGCAGTACTTC. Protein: CASSFLRTGTGYYEQYF.

CDR3 region: CASSLRSGPGLSGANVLTF. CDR3 sequence (DNA): TGTGCCAGCAGTTTAAGGTCCGGGCCAGGGTTGTCTGGGGCCAACGTCCTGACTTTC. The chain combines TRBV27 with TRBJ2-6, with D possibly TRBD1 on 5 matching bases. Germline V gene data show CDR1 as MNHEY and CDR2 as SMNVEV (reference sequence). CDR3 size: 19 residues. Trimming stripped 2 bases from V and 1 base from J, with 18 bases between. Together with reference TRBV27 and TRBJ2-6, the CDR3 gives the full variable domain: EAQVTQNPRYLITVTGKKLTVTCSQNMNHEYMSWYRQDPGLGLRQIYYSMNVEVTDKGDVPEGYKVSRKEKRNFPLILESPSPNQTSLYFCASSLRSGPGLSGANVLTFGAGSRLTVL.

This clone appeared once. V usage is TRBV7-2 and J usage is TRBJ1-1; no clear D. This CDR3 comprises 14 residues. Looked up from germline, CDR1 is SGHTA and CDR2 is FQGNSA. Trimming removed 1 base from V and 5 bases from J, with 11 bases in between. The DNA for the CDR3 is TGTGCCAGCAGCTTAGTTTTCGGGGAAACTGAAGCTTTCTTT. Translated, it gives CASSLVFGETEAFF. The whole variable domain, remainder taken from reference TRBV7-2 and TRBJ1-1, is GAGVSQSPSNKVTEKGKDVELRCDPISGHTALYWYRQSLGQGLEFLIYFQGNSAPDKSGLPSDRFSAERTGGSVSTLTIQRTQQEDSAVYLCASSLVFGETEAFFGQGTRLTVV.

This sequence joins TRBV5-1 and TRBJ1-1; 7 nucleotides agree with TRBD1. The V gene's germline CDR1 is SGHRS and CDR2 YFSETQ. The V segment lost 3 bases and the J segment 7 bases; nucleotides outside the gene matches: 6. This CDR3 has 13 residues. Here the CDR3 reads CASSSPGTVEAFF. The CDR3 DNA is TGCGCCAGCAGCTCCCCGGGGACAGTTGAAGCTTTCTTT. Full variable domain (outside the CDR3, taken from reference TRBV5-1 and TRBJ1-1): KAGVTQTPRYLIKTRGQQVTLSCSPISGHRSVSWYQQTPGQGLQFLFEYFSETQRNKGNFPGRFSGRQFSNSRSEMNVSTLELGDSALYLCASSSPGTVEAFFGQGTRLTVV.

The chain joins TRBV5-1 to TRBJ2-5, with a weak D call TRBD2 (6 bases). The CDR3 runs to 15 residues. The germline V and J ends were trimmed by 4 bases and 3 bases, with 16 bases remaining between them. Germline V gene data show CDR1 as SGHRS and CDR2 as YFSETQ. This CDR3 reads CASSPRRVGEETQYF. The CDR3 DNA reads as TGCGCCAGCAGCCCCAGGAGGGTGGGGGAAGAGACCCAGTACTTC.

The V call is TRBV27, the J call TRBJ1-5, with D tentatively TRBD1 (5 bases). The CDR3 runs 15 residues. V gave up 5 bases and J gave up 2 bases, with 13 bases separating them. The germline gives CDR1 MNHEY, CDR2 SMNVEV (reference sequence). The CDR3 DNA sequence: TGTGCCAGCAGTCCGCAGGGAGTTGGCAATCAGCCCCAGCATTTT. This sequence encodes CASSPQGVGNQPQHF.

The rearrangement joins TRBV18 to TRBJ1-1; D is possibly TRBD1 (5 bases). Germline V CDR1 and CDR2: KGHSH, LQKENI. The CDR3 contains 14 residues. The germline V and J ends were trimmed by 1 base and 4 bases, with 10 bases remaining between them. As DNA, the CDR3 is TGTGCCAGCTCACCACGGGGGAAGGGCACTGAAGCTTTCTTT. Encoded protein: CASSPRGKGTEAFF.

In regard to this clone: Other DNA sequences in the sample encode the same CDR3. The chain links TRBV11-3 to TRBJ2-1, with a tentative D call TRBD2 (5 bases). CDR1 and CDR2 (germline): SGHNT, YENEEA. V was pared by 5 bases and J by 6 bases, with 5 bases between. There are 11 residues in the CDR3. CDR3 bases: TGTGCCAGCAGCCGGGGCAATGAGCAGTTCTTC. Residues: CASSRGNEQFF.

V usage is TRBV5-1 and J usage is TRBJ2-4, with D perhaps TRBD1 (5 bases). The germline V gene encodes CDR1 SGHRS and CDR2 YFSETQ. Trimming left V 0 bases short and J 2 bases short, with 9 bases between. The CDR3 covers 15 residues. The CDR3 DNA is TGCGCCAGCAGCTTGGGCAGGGATACCAAAAACATTCAGTACTTC. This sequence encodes CASSLGRDTKNIQYF.

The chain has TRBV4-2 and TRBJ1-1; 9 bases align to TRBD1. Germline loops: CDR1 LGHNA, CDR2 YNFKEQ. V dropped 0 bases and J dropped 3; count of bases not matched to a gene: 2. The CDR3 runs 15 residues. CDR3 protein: CASSQDDRGDTEAFF. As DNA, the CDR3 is TGTGCCAGCAGCCAAGATGACAGGGGGGACACTGAAGCTTTCTTT.